This is a list of T cell receptor beta chains from one sample in a study of blood T cell repertoires in COVID-19. This table comes from immunoSEQ multiplex PCR, and its TCRdb copy is limited to in-frame clones, with some not included. The sample has roughly 330,000 clones; 85% to 90% are singletons. The sequenced material came from PBMCs or T cells enriched from blood (not recorded which). These receptors all stem from a young woman who had recovered from COVID-19. CDR3s include the opening cysteine and the closing phenylalanine or tryptophan.

j_gene | v_gene | CDR3aa
TRBJ2-1 | TRBV9 | CASSVRTGLAGLYNEQFF
TRBJ2-7 | TRBV3-1/TRBV3-2 | CASSRQTDEQYF
TRBJ2-1 | TRBV4-1 | CASSQDGIGGRMVNEQFF
TRBJ2-7 | TRBV28 | CATRTGGNEQYF
TRBJ1-3 | TRBV2 | CASRKQGTAGNTIYF
TRBJ1-2 | TRBV5-6 | CASSLVGQGAGGYTF
TRBJ1-3 | TRBV12-3/TRBV12-4 | CASSQNRVDTIYF
TRBJ1-2 | TRBV30 | CAWSVTPTWGYTF
TRBJ1-2 | TRBV18 | CASSPSLIDSYGYTF
TRBJ2-1 | TRBV6-1 | CASSENYHEQFF
TRBJ1-1 | TRBV3-1/TRBV3-2 | CASRPSGGNEAFF
TRBJ1-2 | TRBV20-1 | CSARGYGYTF
TRBJ2-7 | TRBV6-5 | CASSYLRGQSSYEQYF
TRBJ1-2 | TRBV7-6 | CASSSFGQNYGYTF
TRBJ1-1 | TRBV10-2 | CASRRGQDTEAFF
TRBJ2-3 | TRBV19 | CASRRRAGDYSSTDTQYF
TRBJ1-3 | TRBV9 | CASSVGEGRSGNTIYF
TRBJ1-1 | TRBV5-5 | CASSLAGGARDTEAFF
TRBJ1-5 | TRBV2 | CASSGEGVQPQHF
TRBJ1-5 | TRBV28 | CASRHTGGQPQHF
TRBJ2-3 | TRBV5-4 | CASSLKGASTDTQYF
TRBJ2-7 | TRBV9 | CASSVESGSPPGAGEQYF
TRBJ1-1 | TRBV28 | CASSALGGAYTEAFF
TRBJ1-1 | TRBV18 | CASSPLLGVADTEAFF
TRBJ2-1 | TRBV28 | CASSRWLKGEGYNEQFF
TRBJ2-1 | TRBV9 | CASSVVGTGGVNEQFF
TRBJ2-1 | TRBV10-3 | CAISEGSGGQINEQFF
TRBJ2-1 | TRBV6-5 | CASSSSQGPPQFF
TRBJ2-7 | TRBV5-6 | CASSSGGFEAYEQYF
TRBJ2-1 | TRBV18 | CASSHILREGLYNEQFF
TRBJ1-5 | TRBV7-9 | CASSLGLRGPQHF
TRBJ2-2 | TRBV3-1/TRBV3-2 | CASSVLSNTGELFF
TRBJ2-3 | TRBV4-1 | CASSQVTSGGTQYF
TRBJ2-7 | TRBV6-5 | CASSKGLAGVGEQYF
TRBJ2-3 | TRBV11-2 | CASSLRLASTDTQYF
TRBJ2-5 | TRBV5-4 | CASSPGQLQETQYF
TRBJ2-7 | TRBV3-1/TRBV3-2 | CASSSEGDEQYF
TRBJ1-2 | TRBV7-2 | CASSIRQGEGYTF
TRBJ2-5 | TRBV5-3 | CARRFHGGGETQYF
TRBJ2-7 | TRBV30 | CAWRSSSTGSYEQYF
TRBJ2-5 | TRBV5-5 | CASRADRSNQETQYF
TRBJ1-2 | TRBV27 | CASSSRTGMDGYTF
TRBJ2-1 | TRBV18 | CASSPPSGVYNEQFF
TRBJ1-2 | TRBV2 | CASSGDSPNYGYTF
TRBJ1-6 | TRBV6-5 | CASSGPNSPLHF
TRBJ1-1 | TRBV4-1 | CASSQALTVNTEAFF
TRBJ2-1 | TRBV5-3 | CARSPTGEAYNEQFF
TRBJ2-7 | TRBV4-1 | CASSQGTPQYSYEQYF
TRBJ1-2 | TRBV19 | CASSTGTGLDYGYTF
TRBJ2-5 | TRBV5-1 | CASSLGQGFMKTQYF
TRBJ1-2 | TRBV11-2 | CASSVDRGSGYTF